A few counts support the clone carrying this TCR beta chain. What it binds is not known. The PCR had 60 Vbeta and 13 Jbeta primers. The table came from immunoSEQ multiplex PCR; TCRdb's copy has only in-frame clones and leaves some out. The repertoire holds around 160,000 clones, roughly 85% seen once, with about an eighth in the top ten. This sample was included in a study of cytomegalovirus exposure and HLA in healthy donors. The study's findings and limits: A later analysis found most CMV-associated TCR beta chains apparently HLA-restricted.

The CDR3 consists of 16 residues. Germline CDR1 is LNHDA and CDR2 is SQIVND (reference sequence). V gave up 4 bases and J gave up 0 bases; unmatched junction bases: 6. Sequenced material: PBMCs. The genes are TRBV19 and TRBJ2-3; 8 positions match TRBD1. The receptor was isolated from a man in his fifties or sixties in good health and CMV-seropositive. The CDR3 DNA follows: TGTGCCAGTAGTAAAAACAGGGGGTCGAGCACAGATACGCAGTATTTT. Its protein product is CASSKNRGSSTDTQYF.